Listed below are T cell receptor beta chains from one sample, sequenced in a study of T cells in Graves' hyperthyroidism and ophthalmopathy. Each CDR3 protein is one row after TCRdb ran MiXCR on the multiplex PCR reads. The sample includes about 420,000 distinct CDR3 sequences, 12% to 15% of them seen just once. Sequenced: blood. The origin of the receptors is a woman in her late teens or twenties with Graves' hyperthyroidism. Each CDR3 is given with its conserved first and last residue. Fields, in order: V gene, J gene, clone size, D gene, CDR3 protein, CDR3 DNA. D genes are given only for firm matches. A clone size is listed for some rows: how often the clone was seen (once, few, many), or a class if it is expanded.

TRBV20-1,TRBJ1-1,many,.,CSAAGSQFLAFF,TGCAGTGCTGCCGGGTCACAATTTTTGGCTTTCTTT
TRBV11-2,TRBJ1-6,many,TRBD1,CASRQQGSYNSPLHF,TGTGCCAGCAGACAACAGGGGTCCTATAATTCACCCCTCCACTTT
TRBV5-1,TRBJ2-4,.,.,CASSLGQVENIQYF,TGCGCCAGCAGCTTGGGGCAGGTAGAAAACATTCAGTACTTC
TRBV12-3/TRBV12-4,TRBJ2-6,many,.,CASSLFGTSYSGANVLTF,TGTGCCAGCAGCCTATTTGGGACATCCTACTCTGGGGCCAACGTCCTGACTTTC
TRBV28,TRBJ2-7,many,.,CASSLPLATYEQYF,TGTGCCAGCAGTTTACCCCTAGCCACCTACGAGCAGTACTTC
TRBV5-4,TRBJ1-2,.,TRBD1,CASSLTGTGTHNYGYTF,TGTGCCAGCAGCTTAACCGGGACAGGGACCCATAACTATGGCTACACCTTC
TRBV6-1,TRBJ2-1,many,TRBD2,CASRSGLAGASYNEQFF,TGTGCCAGCAGATCGGGACTAGCGGGAGCCTCCTACAATGAGCAGTTCTTC
TRBV9,TRBJ1-3,.,.,CASSVRASASGNTIYF,TGTGCCAGCAGCGTAAGGGCCAGCGCCTCTGGAAACACCATATATTTT
TRBV2,TRBJ1-6,few,.,CASTEGRSSYNSPLHF,TGTGCCAGCACGGAGGGCAGGAGCTCCTATAATTCACCCCTCCACTTT
TRBV4-1,TRBJ1-1,many,.,CASSPGPTTTEAFF,TGCGCCAGCAGCCCGGGACCAACAACGACTGAAGCTTTCTTT
TRBV5-6,TRBJ2-1,many,TRBD1,CASSIGTANEQFF,TGTGCCAGCAGCATCGGGACAGCGAATGAGCAGTTCTTC
TRBV30,TRBJ1-1,.,.,CAWSNQRVASWANTEAFF,TGTGCCTGGAGCAACCAAAGGGTCGCGTCCTGGGCAAACACTGAAGCTTTCTTT
TRBV6-1,TRBJ1-2,few,.,CASSERDGLGYTF,TGTGCCAGCAGTGAGAGGGACGGGTTGGGCTACACCTTC
TRBV28,TRBJ1-2,.,.,CASSSDSVGYTF,TGTGCCAGCAGTTCCGACTCCGTTGGCTACACCTTC